This TCR beta chain was recorded in a study of blood T cell repertoires in COVID-19. Study at large: PBMCs, B-cell-depleted T cells, or T cells provided the cDNA or gDNA that made up the material.

Assay: immunoSEQ multiplex PCR; the TCRdb copy retains only in-frame clones and omits some. The table includes over 150,000 clones, 70% to 90% detected once. Germline V gene data show CDR1 as KGHSH and CDR2 as LQKENI. V was cut by 3 bases and J by 4 bases, with 18 bases left in between. The CDR3 is made up of 16 amino acids. The sequenced material came from peripheral blood. The TCR originated in a man aged 50 or older with active or convalescent COVID-19. The rearrangement uses TRBV18 and TRBJ2-5, with D maybe TRBD2 (6 bases). In nucleotides, the CDR3 is TGTGCCAGCTCACCCAGATTGACGACCGGGAGAGAGACCCAGTACTTC. As protein: CASSPRLTTGRETQYF.